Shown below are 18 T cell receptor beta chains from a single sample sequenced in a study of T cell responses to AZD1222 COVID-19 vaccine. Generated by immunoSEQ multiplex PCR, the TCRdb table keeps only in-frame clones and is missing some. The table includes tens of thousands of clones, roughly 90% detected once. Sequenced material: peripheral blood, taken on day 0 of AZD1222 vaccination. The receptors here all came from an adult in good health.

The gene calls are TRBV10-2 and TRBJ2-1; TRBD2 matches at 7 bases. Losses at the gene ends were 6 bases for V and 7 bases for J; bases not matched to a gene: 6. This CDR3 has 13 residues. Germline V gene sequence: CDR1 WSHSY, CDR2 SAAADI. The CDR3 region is CASRNAGDNEQFF. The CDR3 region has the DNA TGCGCCAGCAGGAACGCGGGAGATAATGAGCAGTTCTTC.

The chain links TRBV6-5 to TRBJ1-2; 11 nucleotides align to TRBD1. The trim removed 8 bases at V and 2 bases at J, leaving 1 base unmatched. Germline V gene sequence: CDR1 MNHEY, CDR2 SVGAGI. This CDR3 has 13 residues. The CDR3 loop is CASGQGANYGYTF. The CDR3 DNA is TGTGCCAGCGGACAGGGGGCAAACTATGGCTACACCTTC.

The CDR3 reads CASSLGGVQTYEQYF. CDR3 in DNA: TGTGCCAGCAGCTTAGGCGGGGTGCAGACCTACGAGCAGTACTTC. This rearrangement joins TRBV7-2 to TRBJ2-7, with D possibly TRBD2 on 6 matching bases. V shed 1 base and J shed 2 bases, with 12 bases lying between them. The CDR3 covers 15 residues. CDR1 is SGHTA and CDR2 is FQGNSA in the germline V gene.

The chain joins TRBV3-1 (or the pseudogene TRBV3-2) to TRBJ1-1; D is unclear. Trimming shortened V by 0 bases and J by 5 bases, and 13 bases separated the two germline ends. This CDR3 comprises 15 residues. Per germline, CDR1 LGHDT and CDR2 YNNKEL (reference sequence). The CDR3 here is CASSQDRYASTEAFF. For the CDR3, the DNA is TGTGCCAGCAGCCAAGATAGGTATGCAAGTACTGAAGCTTTCTTT.

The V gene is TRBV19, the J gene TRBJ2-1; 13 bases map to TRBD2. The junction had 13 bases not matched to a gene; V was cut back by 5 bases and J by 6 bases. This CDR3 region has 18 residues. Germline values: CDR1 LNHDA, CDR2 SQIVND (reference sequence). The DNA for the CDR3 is TGTGCCAGTAGTCTGGGACTAGCGGGGTTCAAGGGCGGCAATGAGCAGTTCTTC. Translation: CASSLGLAGFKGGNEQFF.

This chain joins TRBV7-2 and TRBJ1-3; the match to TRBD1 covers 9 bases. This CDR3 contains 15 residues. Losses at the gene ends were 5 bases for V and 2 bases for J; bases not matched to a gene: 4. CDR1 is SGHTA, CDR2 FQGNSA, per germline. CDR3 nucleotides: TGTGCCAGCAGCATCGACAGGGGGGCTGGAAACACCATATATTTT. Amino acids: CASSIDRGAGNTIYF.

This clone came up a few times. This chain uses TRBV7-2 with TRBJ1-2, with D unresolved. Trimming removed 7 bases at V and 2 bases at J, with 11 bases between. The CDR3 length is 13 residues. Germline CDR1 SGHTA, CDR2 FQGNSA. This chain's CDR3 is CASTEGGNYGYTF. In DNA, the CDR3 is TGTGCCAGCACCGAAGGAGGGAACTATGGCTACACCTTC.

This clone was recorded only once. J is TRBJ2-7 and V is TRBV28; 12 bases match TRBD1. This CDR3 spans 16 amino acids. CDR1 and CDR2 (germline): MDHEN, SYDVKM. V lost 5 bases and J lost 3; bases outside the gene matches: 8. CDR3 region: CASSSPGTGGGYEQYF. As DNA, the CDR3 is TGTGCCAGCAGTAGTCCCGGGACAGGGGGCGGCTACGAGCAGTACTTC.

The CDR3, as DNA: TGTGCCATCAGTGGGGGGGCAGATACGCAGTATTTT. This sequence encodes CAISGGADTQYF. The chain links TRBV10-3 to TRBJ2-3, with D possibly being TRBD2 (6 bases). Deletions cut 4 bases from V and 4 bases from J, with 6 bases between. This CDR3 has 12 residues. Germline V gene data show CDR1 as ENHRY and CDR2 as SYGVKD.

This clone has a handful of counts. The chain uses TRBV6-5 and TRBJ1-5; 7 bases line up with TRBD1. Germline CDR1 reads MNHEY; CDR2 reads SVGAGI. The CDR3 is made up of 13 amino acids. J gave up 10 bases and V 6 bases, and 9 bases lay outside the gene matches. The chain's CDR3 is CASSMGQNNPQHF. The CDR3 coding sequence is TGTGCCAGCAGCATGGGACAGAACAATCCCCAGCATTTT.

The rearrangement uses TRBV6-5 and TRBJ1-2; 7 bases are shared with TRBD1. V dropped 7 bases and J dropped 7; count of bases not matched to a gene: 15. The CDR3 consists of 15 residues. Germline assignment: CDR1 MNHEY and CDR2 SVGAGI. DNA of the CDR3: TGTGCCAGCACCTTCCAGAGGGACAGCTTGGGTGGCTACACCTTC. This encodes CASTFQRDSLGGYTF.

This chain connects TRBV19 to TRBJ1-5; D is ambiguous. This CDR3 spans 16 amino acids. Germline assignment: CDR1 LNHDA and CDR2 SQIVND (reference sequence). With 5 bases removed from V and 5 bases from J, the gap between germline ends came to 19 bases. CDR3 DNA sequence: TGTGCCAGTAGTCCCTCAGGCGGGAGTGGTGATCAGCCCCAGCATTTT. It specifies CASSPSGGSGDQPQHF.

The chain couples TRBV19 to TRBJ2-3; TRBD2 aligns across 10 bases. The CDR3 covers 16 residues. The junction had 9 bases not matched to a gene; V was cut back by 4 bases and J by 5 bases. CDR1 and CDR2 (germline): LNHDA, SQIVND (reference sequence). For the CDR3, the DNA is TGTGCCAGTAGTAGGCAGGCAGCGGGAGGGGAAGATACGCAGTATTTT. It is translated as CASSRQAAGGEDTQYF.

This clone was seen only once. The CDR3, as DNA: TGTGCCAGCAGCTTAGACACCCGGGGGACTGAAGCTTTCTTT. It translates to CASSLDTRGTEAFF. The chain uses TRBV11-2 and TRBJ1-1; tentatively, D is TRBD1 (5 bases). There are 14 residues in the CDR3. Germline CDR1 is SGHAT and CDR2 is FQNNGV. Deletions cut 0 bases from V and 5 bases from J, with 10 bases between.

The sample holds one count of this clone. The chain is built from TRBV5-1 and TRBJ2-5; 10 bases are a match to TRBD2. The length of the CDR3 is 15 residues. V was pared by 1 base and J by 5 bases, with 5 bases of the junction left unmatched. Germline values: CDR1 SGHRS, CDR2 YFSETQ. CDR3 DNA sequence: TGCGCCAGCAGCTTGACTAGCGGGATCGGGGAGACCCAGTACTTC. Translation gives CASSLTSGIGETQYF.

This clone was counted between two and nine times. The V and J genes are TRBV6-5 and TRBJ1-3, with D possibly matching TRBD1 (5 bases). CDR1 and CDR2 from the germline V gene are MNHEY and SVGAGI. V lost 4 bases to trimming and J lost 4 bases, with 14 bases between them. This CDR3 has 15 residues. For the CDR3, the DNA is TGTGCCAGCAGTTCCCTGGGGGGGGTCGGAAACACCATATATTTT. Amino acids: CASSSLGGVGNTIYF.

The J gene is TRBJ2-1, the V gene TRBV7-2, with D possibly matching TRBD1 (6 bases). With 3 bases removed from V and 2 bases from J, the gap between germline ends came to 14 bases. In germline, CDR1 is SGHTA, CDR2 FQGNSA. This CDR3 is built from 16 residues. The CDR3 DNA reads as TGTGCCAGCAGCTTCCAACAGGGACCCCCCTACAATGAGCAGTTCTTC. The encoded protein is CASSFQQGPPYNEQFF.

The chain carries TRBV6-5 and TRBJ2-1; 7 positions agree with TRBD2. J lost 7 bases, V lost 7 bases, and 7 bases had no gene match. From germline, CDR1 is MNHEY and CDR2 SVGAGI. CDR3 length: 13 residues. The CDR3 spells CASMGGSANEQFF. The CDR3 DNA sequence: TGTGCCAGCATGGGCGGGAGTGCTAATGAGCAGTTCTTC.